The 20 T cell receptor beta chains in this list originate from one sample, sequenced in a study of identifying expanded T cells in peripheral blood. Here immunoSEQ multiplex PCR was the method, and the copy in TCRdb shows in-frame clones only, minus some. The profile shows 95,000 or so clones, approximately 83% of them singletons. The sample comprised blood. These TCRs come from a person between 18 and 75 years old in good health.

The gene calls are TRBV5-8 and TRBJ2-1; 9 nucleotides agree with TRBD2. Germline V lookup: CDR1 SGHTS, CDR2 YDEGEE. This CDR3 region has 12 residues. Trimming took 2 bases from V and 13 from J; bases not matched to a gene: 4. Written as DNA, the CDR3 is TGTGCCAGCAGCTTCCCCGGGACTAGCCAGTTCTTC. The encoded protein is CASSFPGTSQFF.

The chain recombines TRBV5-4 with TRBJ1-1; D is possibly TRBD1 (5 bases). Germline V lookup: CDR1 SGHNT, CDR2 YYREEE (reference sequence). This CDR3 has 15 residues. V lost 2 bases, J lost 11 bases, and 22 bases lay in between. CDR3 nucleotides: TGTGCCAGCAGCTTTAGGGGCTCCCCCTGGGCGGCGGCTTTCTTT. This sequence encodes CASSFRGSPWAAAFF.

The chain links TRBV7-3 to TRBJ1-4; D remains unclear. Germline V gene lookup returns CDR1 SGHTA and CDR2 FQGTGA. The CDR3 covers 13 residues. Trimming removed 2 bases at V and 7 bases at J, with 8 bases between. In nucleotides, the CDR3 is TGTGCCAGCAGCTTATTGTACGGTGAAAAACTGTTTTTT. This gives the protein CASSLLYGEKLFF.

This chain's CDR3 is CASSLGLAAAYEQYF. Here the CDR3 DNA reads TGTGCCAGCAGCTTAGGACTAGCGGCCGCCTACGAGCAGTACTTC. J is TRBJ2-7 and V is TRBV11-2; TRBD2 matches 9 bases. J was trimmed by 2 bases and V by 1 base; bases with no gene match: 3. The CDR3 runs 15 residues. Germline CDR1 and CDR2: SGHAT and FQNNGV.

The genes are TRBV11-3 and TRBJ1-2; 7 bases are a match to TRBD1. This CDR3 has 14 amino acids. V was clipped by 1 base and J by 4 bases; unmatched bases: 3. Looked up from germline, CDR1 is SGHNT and CDR2 is YENEEA. This chain's CDR3 is CASSLGQGAYGYTF. CDR3 nucleotide sequence: TGTGCCAGCAGCTTAGGACAGGGAGCCTATGGCTACACCTTC.

The chain uses TRBV10-3 and TRBJ1-3; D unclear. Trimming pared 1 base from V and 2 bases from J, leaving 6 bases between. The CDR3 spans 14 residues. The germline V gene encodes CDR1 ENHRY and CDR2 SYGVKD. This CDR3 reads CAISEFTPGNTIYF. The CDR3, as DNA: TGTGCCATCAGTGAGTTCACCCCTGGAAACACCATATATTTT.

The chain links TRBV27 to TRBJ1-1; D gene unclear. V lost 6 bases, J lost 6 bases, and 14 bases lay in between. The CDR3 runs to 13 residues. Germline V gene lookup returns CDR1 MNHEY and CDR2 SMNVEV (reference sequence). DNA of the CDR3: TGTGCCAGCAGCTCCGTGTTTGCAGCTGAAGCTTTCTTT. Its translation is CASSSVFAAEAFF.

This chain connects TRBV7-9 to TRBJ2-7; D not resolved. The CDR3 totals 12 residues. Germline V gene data show CDR1 as SEHNR and CDR2 as FQNEAQ (reference sequence). The V gene lost 2 bases and the J gene lost 5 bases, with 7 bases spanning the gap. CDR3 DNA: TGTGCCAGCAGCTTACGAAGGCACGAGCAGTACTTC. It yields the protein CASSLRRHEQYF.

This chain connects TRBV19 to TRBJ2-4; 10 positions match TRBD1. From germline, CDR1 is LNHDA and CDR2 SQIVND (reference sequence). V trimming: 8 bases; J trimming: 6 bases; junction bases outside the gene matches: 4. The CDR3 contains 13 residues. The CDR3 DNA sequence: TGTGCCAGTTCACGGGACAGGGGAAACATTCAGTACTTC. Its protein product is CASSRDRGNIQYF.

V usage is TRBV7-2 and J usage is TRBJ2-4; no firm D call. Trimming stripped 6 bases from V and 8 bases from J, with 11 bases between. The CDR3 contains 12 residues. The V gene's germline CDR1 is SGHTA and CDR2 FQGNSA. CDR3 protein: CASRASGDIQYF. The CDR3 coding sequence is TGTGCCAGCAGAGCTTCAGGTGACATTCAGTACTTC.

This chain connects TRBV19 to TRBJ1-4, with D hard to call. The CDR3 has 15 residues. V lost 3 bases and J 0 bases, leaving 8 bases between the germline ends. Germline CDR1 and CDR2: LNHDA and SQIVND (reference sequence). This chain's CDR3 is CASSMRHSTNEKLFF. In nucleotides, the CDR3 is TGTGCCAGTAGTATGAGACACTCAACTAATGAAAAACTGTTTTTT.

V usage is TRBV7-3 and J usage is TRBJ1-1; no clear D gene. The V gene lost 1 base and the J gene lost 6 bases, with 9 bases spanning the gap. There are 13 residues in the CDR3. Germline CDR1 and CDR2: SGHTA and FQGTGA. The chain's CDR3 is CASSLNEVAEAFF. CDR3 nucleotides: TGTGCCAGCAGCTTAAACGAGGTTGCTGAAGCTTTCTTT.

This clone was detected once. V gene TRBV7-2 combines with J gene TRBJ2-3; D perhaps matches TRBD1 (8 bases). V was trimmed by 6 bases and J by 4 bases, leaving 20 bases between them. Germline V gives CDR1 SGHTA, CDR2 FQGNSA. The CDR3 is 16 residues long. The chain's CDR3 is CASSRQGSGGADTQYF. CDR3 in DNA: TGTGCCAGCAGTCGACAGGGGTCGGGGGGCGCAGATACGCAGTATTTT.

The chain has TRBV23-1 and TRBJ2-7; 9 nucleotides align to TRBD1. TRBV23-1 is classed as an ORF, of uncertain function. The CDR3 is 17 amino acids. V dropped 2 bases and J dropped 4; count of bases not matched to a gene: 12. DNA for the CDR3: TGCGCCAGCAGTCAAACGGAAAACCGGGACAGGGCTTACGAGCAGTACTTC. This gives the protein CASSQTENRDRAYEQYF.

This sequence joins TRBV4-3 and TRBJ2-2; D is ambiguous. The CDR3 totals 13 residues. The V end lost 4 bases, the J end lost 8 bases, and 11 bases lay between the germline ends. Germline values: CDR1 LGHNA, CDR2 YSLEER. The CDR3 nucleotides read TGCGCCAGCAGCCTTGACGGTTCAGGGGAGCTGTTTTTT. It translates to CASSLDGSGELFF.

This chain uses TRBV14 with TRBJ2-1; 8 bases are a match to TRBD2. J was trimmed by 10 bases and V by 4 bases; bases with no gene match: 15. Germline V gives CDR1 SGHDN, CDR2 FVKESK. This CDR3 is 16 amino acids long. This chain's CDR3 is CASSRSGGSSLAEQFF. The CDR3 coding sequence is TGTGCCAGCAGCCGGTCGGGGGGGAGTTCTCTGGCCGAGCAGTTCTTC.

The rearrangement links TRBV11-2 to TRBJ2-1; D is perhaps TRBD1 (5 bases). V lost 4 bases to trimming and J lost 8 bases, with 18 bases between them. Looked up from germline, CDR1 is SGHAT and CDR2 is FQNNGV. This CDR3 has 15 amino acids. In DNA form, the CDR3 reads TGTGCCAGCAGCTCGCGGCGGCAGGGAAATGATGAGCAGTTCTTC. Translated, it gives CASSSRRQGNDEQFF.

The chain joins TRBV29-1 to TRBJ2-1; 12 bases line up with TRBD2. The CDR3 length is 13 residues. The germline CDR1 and CDR2 sequences are SQVTM and ANQGSEA. The CDR3 nucleotides are TGCAGTCTACTAGCGGGGGGTGGCAATGAGCAGTTCTTC. Translated, it gives CSLLAGGGNEQFF.

The V and J genes are TRBV6-1 and TRBJ2-2; unclear D gene. Germline CDR1 is MNHNS and CDR2 is SASEGT. The CDR3 has 10 residues. Trimming left V 6 bases short and J 6 bases short, with 2 bases between. The CDR3 nucleotides read TGTGCCAGCAGGCCCGGGGAGCTGTTTTTT. Amino acids: CASRPGELFF.

The chain uses TRBV25-1 and TRBJ2-1; 9 nucleotides align to TRBD1. V shed 3 bases and J 4 bases; nucleotides not matched to a gene: 7. CDR1 is MGHDK and CDR2 is SYGVNS in the germline V gene. The CDR3 loop spans 16 amino acids. For the CDR3, the DNA is TGTGCCAGCAGTGATTATCCGGGGACAGGGTACAATGAGCAGTTCTTC. As protein: CASSDYPGTGYNEQFF.